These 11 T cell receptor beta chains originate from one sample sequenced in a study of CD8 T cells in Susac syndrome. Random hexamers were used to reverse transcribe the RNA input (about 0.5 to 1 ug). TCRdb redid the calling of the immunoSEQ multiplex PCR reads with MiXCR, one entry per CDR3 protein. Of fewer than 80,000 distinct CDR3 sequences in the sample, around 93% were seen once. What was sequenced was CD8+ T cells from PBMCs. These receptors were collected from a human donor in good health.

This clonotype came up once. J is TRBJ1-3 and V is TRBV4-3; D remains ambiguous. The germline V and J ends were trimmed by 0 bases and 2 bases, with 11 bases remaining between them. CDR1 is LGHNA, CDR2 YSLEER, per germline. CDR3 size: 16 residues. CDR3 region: CASSQDVGPTGNTIYF. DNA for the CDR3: TGCGCCAGCAGCCAAGATGTTGGACCGACTGGAAACACCATATATTTT.

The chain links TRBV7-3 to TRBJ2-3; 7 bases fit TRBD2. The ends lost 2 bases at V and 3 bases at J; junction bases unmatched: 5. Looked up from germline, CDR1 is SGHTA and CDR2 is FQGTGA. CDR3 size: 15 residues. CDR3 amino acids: CASSLYGGRTDTQYF. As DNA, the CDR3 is TGTGCCAGCAGCTTATACGGGGGGAGGACAGATACGCAGTATTTT.

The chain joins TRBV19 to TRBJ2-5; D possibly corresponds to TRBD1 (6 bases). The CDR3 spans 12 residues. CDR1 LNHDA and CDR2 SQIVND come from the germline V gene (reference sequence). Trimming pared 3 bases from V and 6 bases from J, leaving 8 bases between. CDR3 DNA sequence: TGTGCCAGTAGTATGGGGGCCAAGACCCAGTACTTC. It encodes CASSMGAKTQYF.

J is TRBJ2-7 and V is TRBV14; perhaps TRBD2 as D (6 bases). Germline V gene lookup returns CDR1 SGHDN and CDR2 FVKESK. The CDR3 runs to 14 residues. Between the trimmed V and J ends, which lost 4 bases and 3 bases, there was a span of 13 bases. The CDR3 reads CASSPGRGSYEQYF. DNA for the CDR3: TGTGCCAGCAGCCCTGGTCGGGGGAGCTACGAGCAGTACTTC.

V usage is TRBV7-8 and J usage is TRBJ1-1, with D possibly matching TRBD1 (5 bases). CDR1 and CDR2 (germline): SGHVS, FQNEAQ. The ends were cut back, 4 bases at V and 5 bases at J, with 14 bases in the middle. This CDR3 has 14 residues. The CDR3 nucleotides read TGTGCCAGCAGCTCGGGGAGGGGCCGGACTGAAGCTTTCTTT. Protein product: CASSSGRGRTEAFF. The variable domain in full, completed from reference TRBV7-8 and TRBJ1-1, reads GAGVSQSPRYKVAKRGQDVALRCDPISGHVSLFWYQQALGQGPEFLTYFQNEAQLDKSGLPSDRFFAERPEGSVSTLKIQRTQQEDSAVYLCASSSGRGRTEAFFGQGTRLTVV.

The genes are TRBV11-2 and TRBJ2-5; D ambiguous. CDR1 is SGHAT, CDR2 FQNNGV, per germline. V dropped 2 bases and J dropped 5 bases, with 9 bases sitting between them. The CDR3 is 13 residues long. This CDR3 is CASSLYQLETQYF. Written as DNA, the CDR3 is TGTGCCAGCAGCTTATATCAATTGGAGACCCAGTACTTC.

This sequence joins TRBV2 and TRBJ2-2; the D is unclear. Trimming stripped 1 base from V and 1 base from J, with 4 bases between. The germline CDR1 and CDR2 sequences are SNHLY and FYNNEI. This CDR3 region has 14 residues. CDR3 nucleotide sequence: TGTGCCAGCAGTGAAGAACAGAACACCGGGGAGCTGTTTTTT. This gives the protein CASSEEQNTGELFF.

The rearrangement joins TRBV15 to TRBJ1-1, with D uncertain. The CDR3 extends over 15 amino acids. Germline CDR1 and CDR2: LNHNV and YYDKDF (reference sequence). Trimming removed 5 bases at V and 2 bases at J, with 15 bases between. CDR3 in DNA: TGTGCCACCAGCCCTGAGGACCTGTACAACACTGAAGCTTTCTTT. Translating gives CATSPEDLYNTEAFF. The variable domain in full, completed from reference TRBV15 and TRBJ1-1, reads DAMVIQNPRYQVTQFGKPVTLSCSQTLNHNVMYWYQQKSSQAPKLLFHYYDKDFNNEADTPDNFQSRRPNTSFCFLDIRSPGLGDTAMYLCATSPEDLYNTEAFFGQGTRLTVV.

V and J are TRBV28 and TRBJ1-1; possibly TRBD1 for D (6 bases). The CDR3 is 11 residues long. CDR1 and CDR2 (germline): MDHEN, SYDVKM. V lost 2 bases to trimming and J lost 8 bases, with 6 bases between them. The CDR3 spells CASSLDREAFF. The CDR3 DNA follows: TGTGCCAGCAGTTTAGACAGGGAAGCTTTCTTT.

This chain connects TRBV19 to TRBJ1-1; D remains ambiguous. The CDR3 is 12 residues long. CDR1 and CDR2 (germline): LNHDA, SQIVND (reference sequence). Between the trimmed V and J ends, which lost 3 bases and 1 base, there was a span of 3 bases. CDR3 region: CASSIWNTEAFF. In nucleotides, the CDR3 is TGTGCCAGTAGTATTTGGAACACTGAAGCTTTCTTT.

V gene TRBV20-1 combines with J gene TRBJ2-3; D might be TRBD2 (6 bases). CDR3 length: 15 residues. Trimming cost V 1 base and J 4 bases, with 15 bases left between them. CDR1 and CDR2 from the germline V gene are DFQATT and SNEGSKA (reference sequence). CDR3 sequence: CSARGTTTSADTQYF. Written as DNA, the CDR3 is TGCAGTGCTAGAGGGACTACCACCTCCGCAGATACGCAGTATTTT.